This TCR beta chain appears in the sequencing data of a study of blood T cell repertoires in COVID-19 (dated by TCRdb to 2018 to 2020). In terms of the full investigation: Samples from collaborators originated in the United States, Italy and Spain and spanned both the acute and convalescent phases of COVID-19. The prospective study material was composed of cDNA or gDNA derived from T cells, B-cell-depleted T cells, or PBMCs. The dataset comprised deeply sampled blood TCRbeta repertoires from subjects exposed to, actively infected with, or recovered from COVID-19. The repertoires were made available in a free public database intended to serve as a resource for research on the immune response to SARS-CoV-2. The samples were drawn from two sources: the first 160 participants of the ongoing ImmuneRACE study, and fewer than 1,500 subjects contributed by 6 global collaborators. Sample metadata almost always included a de-identified subject ID, COVID-19 status, age in years and sex. Where HLA class I and class II types were available, the types were taken from metadata supplied by the sample provider, not from assay-based typing.

The immunoSEQ Assay, a bias-controlled multiplex PCR, was used to amplify TCRbeta CDR3 regions from genomic DNA. The study's processing was this. Nucleated cell counts per sample were estimated from amplification of reference gene primers within the assay. Sequence reads were collapsed and filtered to measure the absolute abundance of every unique TCRbeta CDR3 rearrangement. For each sample, productive Simpson clonality was calculated as the square root of Simpson's diversity index across productive rearrangements. TCRdb holds this immuneACCESS table with in-frame rearrangements only. Some clones are missing; in checked studies, unresolved V genes explain under half, and the rest has no known cause. The D gene and trimming were derived from the DNA, and the V and J assignments and clone size from that table. This sample comprises fewer than 140,000 clones, 76% of them detected only once. The ten biggest clones cover under 8% of the sample.

At one collaborating source in Seattle, patients were enrolled during active infection and were followed longitudinally through the course of disease. Collaborating institutions collected whole blood in K2EDTA tubes following their own protocols. Collaborator samples were shipped for TCRbeta analysis as frozen whole blood, isolated PBMCs, or DNA extracted from either sample type. Concerning this clone: Its antigen target is currently unknown. The input lacks base qualities; no much larger clone sits a single base away.

Study-wide conclusions, independent of this receptor: Clinical and demographic metadata were provided uncurated, with the amount varying by source and participant.

Relative to germline, V is missing 3 bases and J is missing 5 bases, with 5 bases of the junction outside any gene match. From the germline V gene, CDR1 is WSHSY and CDR2 is SAAADI. The CDR3 goes from the cysteine to the phenylalanine over 15 residues. Only the CDR3 part of the read is kept: 45 bases, read in frame from the first base. The TCR originated in an elderly man with COVID-19, enrolled during active disease. The rearranged chain carries TRBV10-2 and TRBJ2-3, with 10 bases in between that match TRBD2. Sample: peripheral blood. CDR3 sequence: CASSELAGIVDTQYF. The sequenced DNA is TGCGCCAGCAGTGAACTAGCGGGAATAGTAGATACGCAGTATTTT.